One sample yielded the 27 T cell receptor beta chains listed below, sequenced in a study of blood T cell repertoires in COVID-19. TCRdb keeps only in-frame clones here, not all; method: immunoSEQ multiplex PCR. Here the sample spans approximately 98,000 clones, just over 85% being singletons. Input material: peripheral blood. The origin of the receptors is a human donor in a cohort sampled during active COVID-19.

This clone was recorded once. The J gene is TRBJ2-7, the V gene TRBV5-1; a possible D gene is TRBD2 (10 bases). Trimming stripped 3 bases from V and 5 bases from J, with 30 bases between. The length of the CDR3 is 19 residues. Germline loops: CDR1 SGHRS, CDR2 YFSETQ. The CDR3 DNA reads as TGCGCCAGCAGCTGGGGACAGGGTTCGAGGGCTAGCGGGAGAAACGAGCAGTACTTC. This translates into CASSWGQGSRASGRNEQYF.

The chain joins TRBV15 to TRBJ1-5; 7 bases are shared with TRBD1. The CDR3 runs 16 residues. The ends lost 2 bases at V and 5 bases at J; junction bases unmatched: 9. Germline CDR1 is LNHNV and CDR2 is YYDKDF (reference sequence). The CDR3 sequence: CATSRNTGDFHQPQHF. DNA of the CDR3: TGTGCCACCAGCAGAAATACAGGGGATTTTCATCAGCCCCAGCATTTT.

This rearrangement joins TRBV18 to TRBJ2-1; TRBD2 aligns across 7 bases. V lost 2 bases, J lost 9 bases, and 4 bases stayed unmatched. CDR1 is KGHSH, CDR2 LQKENI, per germline. The CDR3 loop spans 13 amino acids. DNA of the CDR3: TGTGCCAGCTCACCAGGGGGGGTCACTGAGCAGTTCTTC. As protein: CASSPGGVTEQFF.

This chain uses TRBV19 with TRBJ1-1; perhaps TRBD1 as D (6 bases). The germline CDR1 and CDR2 sequences are LNHDA and SQIVND (reference sequence). The V end lost 1 base, the J end lost 0 bases, and 15 bases lay between the germline ends. The CDR3 is 17 residues long. CDR3 in amino acids: CASSIGPAAGVNTEAFF. Here the CDR3 DNA reads TGTGCCAGTAGTATAGGCCCGGCGGCAGGGGTGAACACTGAAGCTTTCTTT.

The J gene is TRBJ2-2, the V gene TRBV15; no reliable D call. The CDR3 totals 16 residues. V lost 5 bases and J lost 4, with 17 bases in between. Germline V gene lookup returns CDR1 LNHNV and CDR2 YYDKDF (reference sequence). The CDR3 DNA follows: TGTGCCACCAGCCCCCTCCCGTCTACGTCCACCGGGGAGCTGTTTTTT. It translates to CATSPLPSTSTGELFF.

The rearrangement links TRBV6-5 to TRBJ2-7; D not resolved. This CDR3 spans 16 amino acids. V lost 0 bases and J 0 bases, leaving 12 bases between the germline ends. Germline CDR1 reads MNHEY; CDR2 reads SVGAGI. CDR3: CASSYSEARSSYEQYF. The CDR3 DNA reads as TGTGCCAGCAGTTACTCGGAAGCTAGGAGCTCCTACGAGCAGTACTTC.

The V and J genes are TRBV2 and TRBJ2-1, with TRBD1 matching over 8 bases. Germline V gene data show CDR1 as SNHLY and CDR2 as FYNNEI. Unmatched junction bases numbered 8, after V lost 8 bases and J lost 2 bases. This CDR3 region has 15 residues. CDR3 bases: TGTGCCAGCCGATTAGACAGGGGCCCCTACAATGAGCAGTTCTTC. Its protein is CASRLDRGPYNEQFF.

V is TRBV4-1 and J is TRBJ1-6, with 10 nucleotides matching TRBD1. V dropped 2 bases and J dropped 7; count of bases not matched to a gene: 8. The germline V gene encodes CDR1 MGHRA and CDR2 YSYEKL. There are 17 residues in the CDR3. The CDR3 DNA sequence: TGCGCCAGCAGCCAATACACCGGACAGGGGGAAAATTCACCCCTCCACTTT. It yields the protein CASSQYTGQGENSPLHF.

The chain recombines TRBV2 with TRBJ2-1; 12 bases line up with TRBD2. J gave up 10 bases and V 4 bases, and 8 bases lay outside the gene matches. The CDR3 has 15 residues. Germline values: CDR1 SNHLY, CDR2 FYNNEI. The chain's CDR3 is CASSVGLAGGQEQFF. The CDR3 DNA sequence: TGTGCCAGCAGTGTGGGGCTAGCGGGAGGGCAGGAGCAGTTCTTC. Together with reference TRBV2 and TRBJ2-1, the CDR3 gives the full variable domain: EPEVTQTPSHQVTQMGQEVILRCVPISNHLYFYWYRQILGQKVEFLVSFYNNEISEKSEIFDDQFSVERPDGSNFTLKIRSTKLEDSAMYFCASSVGLAGGQEQFFGPGTRLTVL.

The chain uses TRBV9 and TRBJ1-5, with TRBD1 as a possible D gene (5 bases). V lost 4 bases and J 0 bases, leaving 8 bases between the germline ends. Germline V lookup: CDR1 SGDLS, CDR2 YYNGEE. The CDR3 loop spans 14 amino acids. The CDR3 here is CASSPDSSNQPQHF. CDR3 bases: TGTGCCAGCAGCCCAGACAGTAGCAATCAGCCCCAGCATTTT.

The gene calls are TRBV4-1 and TRBJ1-2; no reliable D call. The CDR3 runs 16 residues. Trimming left V 1 base short and J 5 bases short, with 17 bases between. The germline gives CDR1 MGHRA, CDR2 YSYEKL. The DNA of the CDR3 is TGCGCCAGCAGCCAAGGTGAGACTGGATATCCTTATGGCTACACCTTC. Its translation is CASSQGETGYPYGYTF.

This clone was recorded once. The rearrangement joins TRBV2 to TRBJ1-5, with D perhaps TRBD1 (6 bases). The V and J ends lost 9 bases and 2 bases respectively, with 11 bases between them. Germline-derived CDR1 and CDR2 are SNHLY and FYNNEI. CDR3 length equals 13 residues. The CDR3 region has the DNA TGTGCCAGTGCAGGGGTGGGCAATCAGCCCCAGCATTTT. This codes for CASAGVGNQPQHF.

The genes are TRBV6-5 and TRBJ2-1; TRBD1 aligns across 8 bases. This CDR3 is built from 15 residues. V lost 6 bases, J lost 0 bases, and 4 bases stayed unmatched. Per germline, CDR1 MNHEY and CDR2 SVGAGI. This chain's CDR3 is CASRSDRGSYNEQFF. The CDR3 DNA reads TGTGCCAGCAGGTCCGACAGGGGCTCCTACAATGAGCAGTTCTTC.

This clone was observed once. V usage is TRBV7-9 and J usage is TRBJ1-2; TRBD1 matches 8 bases. This CDR3 region has 14 residues. The trim removed 3 bases at V and 4 bases at J, leaving 4 bases unmatched. Germline loops: CDR1 SEHNR, CDR2 FQNEAQ (reference sequence). This CDR3 is CASSFQGAGYGYTF. As DNA, the CDR3 is TGTGCCAGCAGCTTTCAGGGGGCTGGCTATGGCTACACCTTC. Based on the CDR3 plus reference TRBV7-9 and TRBJ1-2, the full variable domain is DTGVSQNPRHKITKRGQNVTFRCDPISEHNRLYWYRQTLGQGPEFLTYFQNEAQLEKSRLLSDRFSAERPKGSFSTLEIQRTEQGDSAMYLCASSFQGAGYGYTFGSGTRLTVV.

This clone has just a few counts. V usage is TRBV10-1 and J usage is TRBJ2-3; 8 bases line up with TRBD2. The CDR3 sequence is 16 residues long. V gave up 4 bases and J gave up 2 bases; unmatched junction bases: 8. CDR1 WNHNN and CDR2 SYGVQD come from the germline V gene (reference sequence). The CDR3 DNA reads as TGCGCCAGCAGTGGGGGAACTAGCGGCCCCACAGATACGCAGTATTTT. It encodes CASSGGTSGPTDTQYF.

The chain employs TRBV19 and TRBJ1-1, with a weak D call TRBD1 (5 bases). Germline V gives CDR1 LNHDA, CDR2 SQIVND (reference sequence). This CDR3 spans 14 amino acids. Between the trimmed V and J ends, which lost 5 bases and 2 bases, there was a span of 12 bases. The CDR3 spells CASSFNGGNTEAFF. CDR3 DNA: TGTGCCAGTAGTTTTAACGGGGGAAACACTGAAGCTTTCTTT.

The chain uses TRBV5-6 and TRBJ1-2; TRBD1 is a possible D gene (6 bases). In germline, CDR1 is SGHDT, CDR2 YYEEEE. This CDR3 contains 15 residues. Trimming shortened V by 0 bases and J by 5 bases, and 14 bases separated the two germline ends. In nucleotides, the CDR3 is TGTGCCAGCAGCTTGGCCAGGGGCGGCAGGTATGGCTACACCTTC. It is translated as CASSLARGGRYGYTF. Combining the CDR3 with reference TRBV5-6 and TRBJ1-2 gives the whole variable domain DAGVTQSPTHLIKTRGQQVTLRCSPKSGHDTVSWYQQALGQGPQFIFQYYEEEERQRGNFPDRFSGHQFPNYSSELNVNALLLGDSALYLCASSLARGGRYGYTFGSGTRLTVV.

V and J are TRBV7-9 and TRBJ2-4; D is perhaps TRBD1 (5 bases). Trimming took off 5 bases at V and 0 bases at J, with 17 bases between the two ends. Germline V gene lookup returns CDR1 SEHNR and CDR2 FQNEAQ (reference sequence). There are 17 residues in the CDR3. As DNA, the CDR3 is TGTGCCAGCAGCCCCCAGGGCAGGGCATTAGCCAAAAACATTCAGTACTTC. It specifies CASSPQGRALAKNIQYF.

The chain couples TRBV27 to TRBJ2-7; D might be TRBD2 (7 bases). The length of the CDR3 is 14 residues. The V gene's germline CDR1 is MNHEY and CDR2 SMNVEV (reference sequence). V was shortened by 5 bases and J by 3 bases, with 14 bases between the two germline ends. For the CDR3, the DNA is TGTGCCAGCAGTGAAAGGGAGGGGGACTACGAGCAGTACTTC. Encoded protein: CASSEREGDYEQYF.

The V gene is TRBV9, the J gene TRBJ1-3; the D is unclear. Germline loops: CDR1 SGDLS, CDR2 YYNGEE. This CDR3 has 15 amino acids. V was cut by 2 bases and J by 0 bases, with 9 bases left in between. Written as DNA, the CDR3 is TGTGCCAGCAGCGTTGAGGGCAGCTCTGGAAACACCATATATTTT. Its translation: CASSVEGSSGNTIYF.

The chain links TRBV5-4 to TRBJ1-2; 9 bases are a match to TRBD1. Per the germline V gene, CDR1 is SGHNT and CDR2 is YYREEE (reference sequence). This CDR3 is built from 15 residues. V shed 4 bases and J 5 bases; nucleotides not matched to a gene: 9. CDR3 coding DNA: TGTGCCAGCAGCAGCAACAGGGGGCTCGGGTATGGCTACACCTTC. It codes for CASSSNRGLGYGYTF.

This clone occurred a few times. The chain has TRBV19 and TRBJ2-5, with D perhaps TRBD2 (6 bases). V was trimmed by 3 bases and J by 0 bases, leaving 14 bases between them. In germline, CDR1 is LNHDA, CDR2 SQIVND (reference sequence). This CDR3 comprises 16 residues. This CDR3 reads CASSMGRLGYQETQYF. The DNA for the CDR3 is TGTGCCAGTAGTATGGGCAGACTAGGGTACCAAGAGACCCAGTACTTC.

This chain joins TRBV27 and TRBJ2-7; 8 bases align to TRBD1. The germline gives CDR1 MNHEY, CDR2 SMNVEV (reference sequence). The CDR3 covers 13 residues. Losses at the gene ends were 5 bases for V and 6 bases for J; bases not matched to a gene: 6. The CDR3 loop reads CASSIMTGAEQYF. CDR3 DNA: TGTGCCAGCAGTATAATGACAGGGGCCGAGCAGTACTTC.

The CDR3 DNA follows: TGCGCCAGCAGCCAAGTAGGGGAAGATACGCAGTATTTT. Protein product: CASSQVGEDTQYF. The chain joins TRBV4-1 to TRBJ2-3, with D perhaps TRBD1 (5 bases). Germline V gene sequence: CDR1 MGHRA, CDR2 YSYEKL. Trimming took off 1 base at V and 5 bases at J, with 7 bases between the two ends. This CDR3 region has 13 residues.

This rearrangement joins TRBV19 to TRBJ1-4; TRBD1 might be the D (6 bases). Trimming shortened V by 3 bases and J by 8 bases, and 13 bases separated the two germline ends. Germline CDR1 reads LNHDA; CDR2 reads SQIVND (reference sequence). This CDR3 has 14 amino acids. The CDR3 spells CASSIGQGQEKLFF. CDR3 bases: TGTGCCAGTAGTATCGGGCAGGGACAAGAAAAACTGTTTTTT.

The chain employs TRBV18 and TRBJ1-1, with TRBD1 as a possible D gene (5 bases). Germline loops: CDR1 KGHSH, CDR2 LQKENI. The CDR3 extends over 13 amino acids. Trimming removed 3 bases from V and 4 bases from J, with 9 bases in between. The CDR3 DNA is TGTGCCAGCTCACCCAGGGAACGCACTGAAGCTTTCTTT. This encodes CASSPRERTEAFF.

The chain carries TRBV6-5 and TRBJ1-1, with 10 bases matching TRBD1. V dropped 7 bases and J dropped 1; count of bases not matched to a gene: 3. This CDR3 has 14 residues. The germline CDR1 and CDR2 sequences are MNHEY and SVGAGI. DNA of the CDR3: TGTGCCAGCAAAGGGGACAGGGGGAACACTGAAGCTTTCTTT. Translating it yields CASKGDRGNTEAFF.